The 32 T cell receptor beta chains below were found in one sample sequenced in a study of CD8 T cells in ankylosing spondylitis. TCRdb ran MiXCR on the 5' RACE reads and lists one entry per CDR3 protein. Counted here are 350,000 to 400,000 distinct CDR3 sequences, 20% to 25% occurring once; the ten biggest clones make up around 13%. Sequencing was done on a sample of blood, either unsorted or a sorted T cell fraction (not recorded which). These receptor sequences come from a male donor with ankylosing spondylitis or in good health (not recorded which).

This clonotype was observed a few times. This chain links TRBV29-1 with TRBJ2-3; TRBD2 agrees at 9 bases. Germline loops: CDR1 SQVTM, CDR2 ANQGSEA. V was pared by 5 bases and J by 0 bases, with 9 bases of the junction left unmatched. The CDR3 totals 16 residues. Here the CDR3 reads CSVFRSAGGSTDTQYF. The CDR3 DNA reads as TGCAGCGTTTTTAGGTCAGCGGGGGGAAGCACAGATACGCAGTATTTT.

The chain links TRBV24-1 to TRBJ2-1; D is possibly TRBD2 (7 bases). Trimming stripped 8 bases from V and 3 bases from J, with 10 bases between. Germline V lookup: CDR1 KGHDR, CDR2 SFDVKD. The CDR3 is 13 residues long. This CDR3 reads CATKGGDYNEQFF. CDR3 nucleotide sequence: TGTGCCACCAAGGGGGGGGACTACAATGAGCAGTTCTTC.

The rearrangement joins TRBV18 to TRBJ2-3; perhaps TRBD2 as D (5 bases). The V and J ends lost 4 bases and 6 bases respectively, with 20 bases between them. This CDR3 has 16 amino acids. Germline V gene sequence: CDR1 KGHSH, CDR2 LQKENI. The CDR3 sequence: CASSLQPSSPADTQYF. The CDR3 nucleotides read TGTGCCAGCTCACTCCAACCTAGCTCCCCGGCCGATACGCAGTATTTT.

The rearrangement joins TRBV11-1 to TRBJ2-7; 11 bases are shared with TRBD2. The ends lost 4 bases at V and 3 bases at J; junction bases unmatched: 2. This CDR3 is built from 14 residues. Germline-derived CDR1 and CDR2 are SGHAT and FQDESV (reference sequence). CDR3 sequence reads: CASSSTSGGYEQYF. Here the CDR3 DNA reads TGTGCCAGCAGCTCCACTAGCGGGGGCTACGAGCAGTACTTC.

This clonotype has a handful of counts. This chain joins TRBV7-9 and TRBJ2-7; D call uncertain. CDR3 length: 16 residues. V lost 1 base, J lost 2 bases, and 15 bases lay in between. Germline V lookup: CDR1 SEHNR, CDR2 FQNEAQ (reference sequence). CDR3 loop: CASSLVGLTQTYEQYF. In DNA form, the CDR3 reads TGTGCCAGCAGCTTAGTGGGGTTAACCCAAACCTACGAGCAGTACTTC.

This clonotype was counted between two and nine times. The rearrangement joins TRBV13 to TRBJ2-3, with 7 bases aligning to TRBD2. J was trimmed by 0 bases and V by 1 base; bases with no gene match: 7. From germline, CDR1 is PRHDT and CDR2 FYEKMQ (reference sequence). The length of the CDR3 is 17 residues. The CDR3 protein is CASSLEASGLSTDTQYF. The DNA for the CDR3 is TGTGCCAGCAGCTTAGAGGCTAGCGGCCTCAGCACAGATACGCAGTATTTT.

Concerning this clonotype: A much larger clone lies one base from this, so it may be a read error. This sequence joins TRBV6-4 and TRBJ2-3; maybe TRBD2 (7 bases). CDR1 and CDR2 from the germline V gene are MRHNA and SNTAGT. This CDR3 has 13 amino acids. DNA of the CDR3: TGTGCCAGCAGTGCGGGGGGCACAGATACGCCGTATTTT. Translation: CASSAGGTDTPYF.

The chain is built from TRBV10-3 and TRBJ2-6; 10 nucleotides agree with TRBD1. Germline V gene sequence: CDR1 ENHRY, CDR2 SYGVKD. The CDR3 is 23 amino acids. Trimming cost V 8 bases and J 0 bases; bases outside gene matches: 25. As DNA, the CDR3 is TGTGCCATCCAACCAAGTCCGGGACAGGGGACCAAGTGGTGGTTCTCTGGGGCCAACGTCCTGACTTTC. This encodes CAIQPSPGQGTKWWFSGANVLTF.

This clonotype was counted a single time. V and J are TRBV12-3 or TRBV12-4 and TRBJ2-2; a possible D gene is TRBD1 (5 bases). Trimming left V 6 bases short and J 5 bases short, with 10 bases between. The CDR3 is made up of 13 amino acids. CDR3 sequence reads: CASRDRGTGELFF. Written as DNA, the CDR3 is TGTGCCAGCAGGGATAGGGGAACCGGGGAGCTGTTTTTT.

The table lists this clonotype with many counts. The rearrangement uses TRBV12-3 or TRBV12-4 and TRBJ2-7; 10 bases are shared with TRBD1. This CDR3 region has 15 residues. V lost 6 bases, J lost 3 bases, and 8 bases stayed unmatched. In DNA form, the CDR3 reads TGTGCCAGCAGCCCACTGGACAGGGGGATCTACGAGCAGTACTTC. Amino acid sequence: CASSPLDRGIYEQYF.

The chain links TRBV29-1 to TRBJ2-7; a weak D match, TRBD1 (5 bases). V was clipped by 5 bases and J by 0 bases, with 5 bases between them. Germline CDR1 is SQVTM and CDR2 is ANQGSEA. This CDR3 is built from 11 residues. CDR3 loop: CSVRGSYEQYF. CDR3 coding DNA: TGCAGCGTTAGGGGCTCCTACGAGCAGTACTTC.

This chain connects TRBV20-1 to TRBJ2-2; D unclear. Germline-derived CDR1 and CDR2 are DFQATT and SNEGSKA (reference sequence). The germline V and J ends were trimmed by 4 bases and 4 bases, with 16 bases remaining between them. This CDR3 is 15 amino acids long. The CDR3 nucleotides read TGCAGTGCTAACTCCGGGTCCTGGGCCACCGGGGAGCTGTTTTTT. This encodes CSANSGSWATGELFF.

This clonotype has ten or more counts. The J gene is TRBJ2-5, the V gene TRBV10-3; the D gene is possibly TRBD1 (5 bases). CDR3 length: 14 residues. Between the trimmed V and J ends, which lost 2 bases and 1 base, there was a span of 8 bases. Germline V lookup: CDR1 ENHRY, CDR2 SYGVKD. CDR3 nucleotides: TGTGCCATCAGTGAGCCGGACACCCAAGAGACCCAGTACTTC. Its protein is CAISEPDTQETQYF.

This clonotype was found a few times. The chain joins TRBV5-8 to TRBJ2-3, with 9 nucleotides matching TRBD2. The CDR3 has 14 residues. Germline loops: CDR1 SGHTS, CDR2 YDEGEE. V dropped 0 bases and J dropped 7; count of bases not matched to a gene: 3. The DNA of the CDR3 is TGTGCCAGCAGCTTGGTGGCGGGGGGGAATACGCAGTATTTT. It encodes CASSLVAGGNTQYF.

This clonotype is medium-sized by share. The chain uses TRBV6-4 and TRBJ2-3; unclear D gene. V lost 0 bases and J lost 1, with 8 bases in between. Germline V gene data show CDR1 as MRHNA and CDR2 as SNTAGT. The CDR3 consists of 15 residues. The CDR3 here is CASSDSIGGTDTQYF. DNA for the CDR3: TGTGCCAGCAGTGACTCGATCGGAGGCACAGATACGCAGTATTTT.

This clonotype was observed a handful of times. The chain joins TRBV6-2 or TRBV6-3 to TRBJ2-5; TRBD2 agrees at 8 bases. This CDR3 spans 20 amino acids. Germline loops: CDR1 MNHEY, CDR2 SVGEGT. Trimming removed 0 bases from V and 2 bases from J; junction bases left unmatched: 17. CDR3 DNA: TGTGCCAGCAGTTACTCGTTGGTTTCAGCGGGGGCGAACTTTCAAGAGACCCAGTACTTC. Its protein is CASSYSLVSAGANFQETQYF.

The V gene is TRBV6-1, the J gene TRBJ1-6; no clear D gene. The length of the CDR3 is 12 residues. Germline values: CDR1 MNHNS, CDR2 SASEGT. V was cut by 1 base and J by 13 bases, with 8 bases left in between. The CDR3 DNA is TGTGCCAGCAGTGAAGAGGTTTCGCCCCTCCACTTT. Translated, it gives CASSEEVSPLHF.

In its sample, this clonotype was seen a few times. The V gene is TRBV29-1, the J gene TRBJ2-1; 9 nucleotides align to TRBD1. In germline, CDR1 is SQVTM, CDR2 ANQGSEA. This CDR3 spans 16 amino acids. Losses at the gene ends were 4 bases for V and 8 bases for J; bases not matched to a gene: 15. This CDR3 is CSVGAVDGTGNDEQFF. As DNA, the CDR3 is TGCAGCGTTGGTGCCGTAGATGGGACAGGGAACGATGAGCAGTTCTTC.

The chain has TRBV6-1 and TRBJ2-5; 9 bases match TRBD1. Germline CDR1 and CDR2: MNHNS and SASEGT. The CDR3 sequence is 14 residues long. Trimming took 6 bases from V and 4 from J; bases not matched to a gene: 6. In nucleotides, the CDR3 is TGTGCCAGCAGCGGACAGGGGAGGGGAGAGACCCAGTACTTC. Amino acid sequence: CASSGQGRGETQYF.

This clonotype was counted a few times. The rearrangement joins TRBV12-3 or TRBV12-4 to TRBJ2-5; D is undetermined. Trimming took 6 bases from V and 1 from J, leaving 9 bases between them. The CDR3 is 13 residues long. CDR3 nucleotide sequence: TGTGCCAGCAGCCCGACTCGCCAAGAGACCCAGTACTTC. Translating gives CASSPTRQETQYF.

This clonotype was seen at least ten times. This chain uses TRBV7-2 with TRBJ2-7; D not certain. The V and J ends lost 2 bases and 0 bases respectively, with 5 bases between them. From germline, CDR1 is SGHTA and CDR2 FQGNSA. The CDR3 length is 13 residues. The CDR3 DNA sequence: TGTGCCAGCAGCTTACCGTTCTCCTACGAGCAGTACTTC. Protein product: CASSLPFSYEQYF.

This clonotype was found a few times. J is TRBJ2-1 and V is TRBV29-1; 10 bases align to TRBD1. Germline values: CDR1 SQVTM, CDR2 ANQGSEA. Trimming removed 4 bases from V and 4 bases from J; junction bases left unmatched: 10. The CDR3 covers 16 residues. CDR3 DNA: TGCAGCGTTGTTATGGGGGACAGGGGAATATACAATGAGCAGTTCTTC. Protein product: CSVVMGDRGIYNEQFF.

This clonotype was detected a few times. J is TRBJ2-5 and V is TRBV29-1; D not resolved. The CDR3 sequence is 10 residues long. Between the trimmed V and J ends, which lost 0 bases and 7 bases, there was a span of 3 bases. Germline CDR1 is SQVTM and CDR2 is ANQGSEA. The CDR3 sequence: CSVEDGTQYF. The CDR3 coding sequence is TGCAGCGTTGAAGACGGGACCCAGTACTTC.

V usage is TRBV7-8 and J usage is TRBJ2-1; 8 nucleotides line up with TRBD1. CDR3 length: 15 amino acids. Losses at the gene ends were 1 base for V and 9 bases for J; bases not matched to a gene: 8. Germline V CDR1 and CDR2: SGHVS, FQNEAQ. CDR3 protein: CASSLETGVFGEQFF. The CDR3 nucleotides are TGTGCCAGCAGCTTAGAGACAGGGGTCTTTGGTGAGCAGTTCTTC.

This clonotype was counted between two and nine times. CDR3 residues: CSARDGQGSSYEQYF. The CDR3 DNA follows: TGCAGTGCTAGAGATGGGCAGGGGTCGAGCTACGAGCAGTACTTC. This chain joins TRBV20-1 and TRBJ2-7; the D gene is possibly TRBD1 (6 bases). The CDR3 is 15 residues long. V was clipped by 0 bases and J by 3 bases, with 15 bases between them. CDR1 is DFQATT, CDR2 SNEGSKA, per germline (reference sequence).

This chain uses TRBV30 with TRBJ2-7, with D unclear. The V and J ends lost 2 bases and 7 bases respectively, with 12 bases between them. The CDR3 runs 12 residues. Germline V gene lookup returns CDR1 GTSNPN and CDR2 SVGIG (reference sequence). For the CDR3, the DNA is TGTGCCTGGAGTTTTGCGGTGGGAGAGCAGTACTTC. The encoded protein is CAWSFAVGEQYF.

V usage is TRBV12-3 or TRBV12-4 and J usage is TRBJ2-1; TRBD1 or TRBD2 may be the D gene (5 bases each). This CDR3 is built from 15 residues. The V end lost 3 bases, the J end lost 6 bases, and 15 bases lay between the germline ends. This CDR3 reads CASSFLDEGSNEQFF. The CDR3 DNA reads TGTGCCAGCAGTTTTCTGGACGAGGGGTCCAATGAGCAGTTCTTC.

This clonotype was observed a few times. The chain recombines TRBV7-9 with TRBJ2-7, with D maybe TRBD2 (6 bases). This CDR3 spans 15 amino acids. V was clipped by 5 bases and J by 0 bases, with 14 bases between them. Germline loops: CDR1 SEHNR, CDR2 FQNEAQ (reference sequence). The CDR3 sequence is CASSLRETGSYEQYF. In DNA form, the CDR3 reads TGTGCCAGCAGCCTCCGGGAGACCGGCTCCTACGAGCAGTACTTC.

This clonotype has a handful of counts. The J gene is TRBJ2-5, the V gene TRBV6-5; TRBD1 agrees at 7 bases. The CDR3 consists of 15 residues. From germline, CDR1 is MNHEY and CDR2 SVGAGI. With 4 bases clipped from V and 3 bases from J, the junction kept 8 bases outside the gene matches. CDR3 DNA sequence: TGTGCCAGCAGTTGGACAGGTTTGGGGGAAGAGACCCAGTACTTC. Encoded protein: CASSWTGLGEETQYF.

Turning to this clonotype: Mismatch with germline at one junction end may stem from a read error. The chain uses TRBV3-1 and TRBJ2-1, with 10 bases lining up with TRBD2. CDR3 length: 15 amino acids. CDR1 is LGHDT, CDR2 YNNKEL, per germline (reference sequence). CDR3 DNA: TGTGCCTGCAGCCTAGGGACTAGCGAGTACAATGAGCAGTTCTTC. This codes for CACSLGTSEYNEQFF.

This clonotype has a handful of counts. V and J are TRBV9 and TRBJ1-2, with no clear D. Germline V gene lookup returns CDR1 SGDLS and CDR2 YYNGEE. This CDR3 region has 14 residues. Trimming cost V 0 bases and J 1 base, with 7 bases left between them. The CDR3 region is CASSVEDGNYGYTF. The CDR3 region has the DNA TGTGCCAGCAGCGTAGAAGACGGTAACTATGGCTACACCTTC.

CDR3 loop: CASSLEGGPEQYF. CDR3 coding DNA: TGTGCCAGCAGCTTAGAAGGGGGCCCCGAGCAGTACTTC. The genes are TRBV11-2 and TRBJ2-7; TRBD1 aligns across 7 bases. Germline CDR1 SGHAT, CDR2 FQNNGV. This CDR3 has 13 residues. V trimming: 0 bases; J trimming: 6 bases; junction bases outside the gene matches: 2.